Below are 8 T cell receptor beta chains sequenced from a single sample in a study of OX40 agonist ivuxolimab in advanced cancers. TCRdb's table, derived via immunoSEQ multiplex PCR, lists solely in-frame clones and lacks some. The sample lists roughly 100,000 clones, over 75% occurring once. Sequenced here: CD4+ or CD8+ T cells sorted from blood, sampled in a trial of the OX40 agonist ivuxolimab. Receptors were obtained from an adult with an advanced solid tumor such as melanoma, head and neck, liver or kidney cancer.

The V call is TRBV14, the J call TRBJ1-3; D is unclear. The V gene's germline CDR1 is SGHDN and CDR2 FVKESK. The CDR3 totals 14 residues. The V and J ends lost 4 bases and 0 bases respectively, with 7 bases between them. The CDR3 loop is CASSPRSSGNTIYF. The CDR3 DNA is TGTGCCAGCAGCCCCCGGTCCTCTGGAAACACCATATATTTT.

The chain couples TRBV30 to TRBJ1-1; unclear D gene. Germline V gives CDR1 GTSNPN, CDR2 SVGIG (reference sequence). The CDR3 totals 9 residues. V was shortened by 5 bases and J by 11 bases, with 9 bases between the two germline ends. The CDR3 DNA follows: TGTGCCTGGCCCTGTGGGGCTTTCTTT. Residues: CAWPCGAFF. The full variable domain, with the rest looked up from reference TRBV30 and TRBJ1-1, is SQTIHQWPATLVQPVGSPLSLECTVEGTSNPNLYWYRQAAGRGLQLLFYSVGIGQISSEVPQNLSASRPQDRQFILSSKKLLLSDSGFYLCAWPCGAFFGQGTRLTVV.

The V and J genes are TRBV6-1 and TRBJ1-3, with 7 bases identical to TRBD1. Germline values: CDR1 MNHNS, CDR2 SASEGT. The CDR3 covers 14 residues. V dropped 4 bases and J dropped 2; count of bases not matched to a gene: 2. The CDR3 reads CASSVGQPGNTIYF. CDR3 DNA: TGTGCCAGCAGTGTGGGACAGCCTGGAAACACCATATATTTT.

The chain carries TRBV6-5 and TRBJ1-5; no clear D gene. Looked up from germline, CDR1 is MNHEY and CDR2 is SVGAGI. This CDR3 is 14 amino acids long. With 0 bases removed from V and 1 base from J, the gap between germline ends came to 4 bases. CDR3 amino acids: CASSYSNSNQPQHF. The CDR3, as DNA: TGTGCCAGCAGTTACTCGAACAGCAATCAGCCCCAGCATTTT.

The genes are TRBV30 and TRBJ2-3; D not resolved. The CDR3 loop spans 14 amino acids. The V and J ends lost 4 bases and 0 bases respectively, with 11 bases between them. Germline CDR1 GTSNPN, CDR2 SVGIG (reference sequence). The CDR3 DNA follows: TGTGCCTGGAAGGGCGGAACTAGCACAGATACGCAGTATTTT. This gives the protein CAWKGGTSTDTQYF.

V gene TRBV4-1 combines with J gene TRBJ2-5; TRBD1 agrees at 7 bases. J lost 2 bases, V lost 1 base, and 7 bases had no gene match. The CDR3 is made up of 16 amino acids. CDR1 is MGHRA, CDR2 YSYEKL, per germline. CDR3 sequence (DNA): TGCGCCAGCAGCCAAGGGGGGACCAGGGGGCAAGAGACCCAGTACTTC. Translating it yields CASSQGGTRGQETQYF.

This clone occurred once. V gene TRBV4-2 combines with J gene TRBJ1-4; no firm D call. Trimming took off 0 bases at V and 4 bases at J, with 6 bases between the two ends. This CDR3 contains 14 residues. Germline V CDR1 and CDR2: LGHNA, YNFKEQ. CDR3 residues: CASSQDPYNEKLFF. CDR3 nucleotide sequence: TGTGCCAGCAGCCAAGACCCCTATAATGAAAAACTGTTTTTT.

J is TRBJ1-2 and V is TRBV7-9, with D possibly TRBD1 on 5 matching bases. The CDR3 runs to 14 residues. The V gene's germline CDR1 is SEHNR and CDR2 FQNEAQ (reference sequence). Trimming took off 4 bases at V and 1 base at J, with 10 bases between the two ends. The CDR3 nucleotides read TGTGCCAGCAGCTCAAGGGGAGTTAACTATGGCTACACCTTC. It is translated as CASSSRGVNYGYTF.